Below are 8 T cell receptor beta chains sequenced from a single sample in a study of T cells after yellow fever vaccination. MiXCR was run by TCRdb on the 5' RACE reads, yielding one entry per CDR3 protein. Of about 120,000 distinct CDR3 sequences in the sample, around 15% were seen once. The specimen was CD8+ T cells sorted from PBMCs, collected 5 days after the yellow fever booster vaccination. These receptors originate from a man between 18 and 35 years old who received the YFV17D yellow fever vaccine.

The V gene is TRBV18, the J gene TRBJ1-1, with D possibly TRBD1 on 5 matching bases. V shed 4 bases and J shed 1 base, with 7 bases lying between them. The CDR3 extends over 13 amino acids. Germline CDR1 reads KGHSH; CDR2 reads LQKENI. DNA of the CDR3: TGTGCCAGCTCACAGGGACCGAACACTGAAGCTTTCTTT. Translating it yields CASSQGPNTEAFF.

This clonotype was seen only a few times. V is TRBV19 and J is TRBJ2-1; D gene uncertain. Germline assignment: CDR1 LNHDA and CDR2 SQIVND (reference sequence). V gave up 3 bases and J gave up 6 bases, with 9 bases separating them. CDR3 length: 13 amino acids. CDR3 protein: CASSIHHGNEQFF. CDR3 bases: TGTGCCAGTAGTATCCACCACGGCAATGAGCAGTTCTTC.

This sequence joins TRBV7-9 and TRBJ1-1; perhaps TRBD1 as D (6 bases). The CDR3 extends over 18 amino acids. Germline CDR1 is SEHNR and CDR2 is FQNEAQ (reference sequence). V was pared by 0 bases and J by 0 bases, with 17 bases between. CDR3 residues: CASSLARDKTFMNTEAFF. CDR3 DNA sequence: TGTGCCAGCAGCTTAGCGAGGGACAAAACCTTCATGAACACTGAAGCTTTCTTT.

Only a few counts were recorded for this clonotype. The chain combines TRBV11-1 with TRBJ2-1, with D perhaps matching TRBD1 or TRBD2 (5 bases each). Germline CDR1 and CDR2: SGHAT and FQDESV (reference sequence). This CDR3 is 15 amino acids long. With 5 bases removed from V and 0 bases from J, the gap between germline ends came to 11 bases. The CDR3: CASSRDGSSYNEQFF. In DNA form, the CDR3 reads TGTGCCAGCAGCAGGGACGGAAGCTCCTACAATGAGCAGTTCTTC. Supplemented by reference TRBV11-1 and TRBJ2-1, the full variable domain reads EAEVAQSPRYKITEKSQAVAFWCDPISGHATLYWYRQILGQGPELLVQFQDESVVDDSQLPKDRFSAERLKGVDSTLKIQPAELGDSAMYLCASSRDGSSYNEQFFGPGTRLTVL.

The gene calls are TRBV15 and TRBJ2-5, with TRBD2 matching over 9 bases. The CDR3 is 13 amino acids. CDR1 is LNHNV, CDR2 YYDKDF, per germline (reference sequence). V lost 8 bases, J lost 5 bases, and 6 bases stayed unmatched. CDR3 protein: CATRGGGGETQYF. For the CDR3, the DNA is TGTGCCACCCGCGGCGGGGGGGGTGAGACCCAGTACTTC.

This clonotype has just a few counts. The chain carries TRBV4-1 and TRBJ2-2; D may correspond to TRBD1 or TRBD2 (5 bases each). Per the germline V gene, CDR1 is MGHRA and CDR2 is YSYEKL. There are 15 residues in the CDR3. V lost 8 bases and J lost 7, with 20 bases in between. CDR3 loop: CASLMSTGGFGELFF. The CDR3 DNA reads as TGCGCCAGCCTTATGAGTACAGGAGGTTTCGGGGAGCTGTTTTTT.

The table lists this clonotype with a few counts. V and J are TRBV28 and TRBJ2-7; TRBD2 is a possible D gene (5 bases). The CDR3 contains 14 residues. CDR1 MDHEN and CDR2 SYDVKM come from the germline V gene. The V end was cut by 7 bases, the J end by 3 bases, with 16 bases between. For the CDR3, the DNA is TGTGCCAGCACCACGACAAGGGCGGGCTACGAGCAGTACGTC. Translation: CASTTTRAGYEQYV.

This clonotype was recorded many times. The chain combines TRBV6-5 with TRBJ2-1; D remains unclear. Deletions cut 6 bases from V and 0 bases from J, with 15 bases between. Germline V gene data show CDR1 as MNHEY and CDR2 as SVGAGI. The CDR3 runs 16 residues. The CDR3 region is CASSPERLSSYNEQFF. The DNA for the CDR3 is TGTGCCAGCAGCCCCGAGCGCCTCAGCTCCTACAATGAGCAGTTCTTC.